The following is a T cell receptor beta chain sequence with its context. No cognate antigen has been identified for it. Base-call qualities are not available, and no considerably larger clone is one nucleotide away. This specimen belongs to a study of radiation and T cells in renal cell carcinoma (TCRdb year 2020). Regarding the study in general: The samples were drawn from a clinical trial, where primary renal cell carcinomas were treated with 15 Gy of stereotactic body radiation therapy and then removed by nephrectomy 4 weeks afterward. In total, about 50 samples underwent TCR beta sequencing: approximately 25 tumors plus 27 peripheral blood samples. A total of 4 million to 5 million unique CDR3 nucleotide sequences, encoding fewer than 3,000,000 unique CDR3 amino acid sequences, were found across all 50 or so samples.

The immunoSEQ kit was used, according to the manufacturer's recommendations, to generate TCR beta libraries from genomic DNA. Library preparation used a first multiplex PCR with proprietary primers, then a second PCR adding unique barcodes, with bead cleanups after each round. Each sample batch included a kit-provided positive control reaction and a negative control reaction. The final libraries underwent checking on an Agilent 4200 TapeStation D1000 ScreenTape, volumetric pooling, and quantification by qPCR. An Illumina NextSeq500 fitted with a MidOutput 150-cycle cartridge performed the sequencing, running 156 Read1 cycles and 15 Index1 cycles with the kit's custom primers. The pooled library was loaded at 0.75 to 1 pM, with an approximately 21% PhiX control spiked in. As for the original processing: Vendor-processed data were analyzed in R, with a clonotype defined as all T cells sharing the same CDR3 nucleotide sequence. For clone abundance analyses, frequencies were normalized to the 10,000 most abundant clones per sample. Public T cell clones, averaging fewer than five per sample, were removed before analysis. A difference in abundance of at least 32-fold between compartments was used to define tumor-enriched and baseline blood-enriched clonotypes. A beta-binomial differential abundance model was used to identify clonotypes that expanded or contracted between blood time points. The Baroni-Urbani and Buser coefficient was used to measure tumor-blood repertoire similarity, and groups were compared with two-tailed Wilcoxon tests in R. TCRdb retrieved this table from immuneACCESS and kept in-frame rearrangements only. Not all clones are present; in checked studies, unresolved V genes account for under half, and no reason is known for the remainder. Clonal size and the V and J genes are those of that table, whereas D and trimming came from the DNA. The sample records roughly 60,000 clones, around three quarters of which are singletons. The ten top clones hold over 6% of the sample.

The full study reports these points: Because pretreatment tumor biopsies were not available, the study could not determine whether clonotypes were already present within the tumor at baseline. With a single-armed trial design, the study had no way to address how radiation dose or scheduling affects the TCR repertoire. Tracking of blood repertoire dynamics stopped at about 27 days after treatment, with no follow-up past that point. In blood, the top tumor clonotypes increased from baseline to 2 weeks after radiation and then shrank by 4 weeks, which suggests a temporary expansion of tumor-resident clones.

This specimen's time point label, per the study, means: blood 2 weeks post-SBRT. Reading the label with the study, this specimen's treatment or condition is: 15 Gy SBRT to primary tumor, nephrectomy 4 weeks later. To track tumor-enriched clonotypes, serial peripheral blood was sampled from radiation-treated patients at baseline and at 2 weeks and 4 weeks after SBRT. Every patient had renal cell carcinoma of clear cell pathology. The QIAamp DNA Blood Mini Kit (Qiagen) was used to prepare genomic DNA for TCR sequencing. The analyses included just those samples that passed every quality control check. Spanning cysteine to phenylalanine, the CDR3 consists of 14 amino acids. The sequence is cut down to CDR3 DNA, 42 bases in frame from base 1. In the germline V gene, CDR1 corresponds to SGHVS and CDR2 to FQNEAQ. At the junction V is shortened by 1 base and J by 5 bases, with 11 bases in between.

Recombination joined TRBV7-8 with TRBJ2-5; tentative D gene TRBD1, with 7 bases matching. This sequence originates from a man aged 55 to 70 with renal cell carcinoma. The sample consisted of blood, taken from a patient whose treatment included radiotherapy and nephrectomy. The DNA is as follows: TGTGCCAGCAGCTTAGGGTCAGGGGGGGAGACCCAGTACTTC. Translated, this gives CASSLGSGGETQYF.